Described below is a single T cell receptor beta chain sequence and its context. This CDR3 is also generated by other DNA sequences in the sample. The data derive from a study of blood T cell repertoires in COVID-19. Study overall: Sources were T cells, B-cell-depleted T cells, or PBMCs; the material itself was cDNA or gDNA.

Germline V gives CDR1 KGHSH, CDR2 LQKENI. CDR3 length: 13 amino acids. After removal of 3 bases from V and 4 bases from J, the junction contained 2 bases not matched to a gene. Participants were aged about 18 to 90 years, lived in roughly 23 US areas, and enrolled virtually. Researchers sorted participants into cohorts using their self-reported clinical history. The protocol was immunoSEQ multiplex PCR, while the TCRdb copy is restricted to in-frame clones and leaves out a portion. Among approximately 490,000 clones, approximately 91% were seen once, and the ten largest hold 8.3%. The chain uses TRBV18 and TRBJ2-7; TRBD2 aligns across 8 bases. The sequencing sample was made of PBMCs or T cells enriched from blood (not recorded which). The clonotype was recovered from a woman aged 60-70 years who had recovered from COVID-19. The CDR3 coding sequence is TGTGCCAGCTCACCCACGGGAGGGTACGAGCAGTACGTC. Translation: CASSPTGGYEQYV.